This T cell receptor (beta chain) was captured in a study of T-cell memory formation after mild COVID-19. The wider study: TCR clusters showed largely donor specificity. General study findings and limits: Detection of some responders pre-infection suggested pre-existing cross-reactive memory T cells participated.

This clonotype was seen a handful of times. Its antigen is still unknown. CDR3 length: 15 amino acids. Germline V gives CDR1 SGHRS, CDR2 YFSETQ. V gave up 5 bases and J gave up 4 bases; unmatched junction bases: 8. TCRdb called the 5' RACE reads again in MiXCR, with one record for every CDR3 protein. The sample has about 290,000 distinct CDR3 sequences; less than 20% are singletons. The genes are TRBV5-1 and TRBJ2-5; 10 nucleotides match TRBD2. The specimen was PBMCs or a T cell subset sorted from them (not recorded which). This sequence was found in a man aged 18-30 years who had mild COVID-19 (a few samples of this study predate the infection). Cell type and time point are not known. CDR3 DNA sequence: TGCGCCAGCAGTATACTAGCGGGGTCTGGAGAGACCCAGTACTTC. Its protein is CASSILAGSGETQYF.